This entry lists 25 T cell receptor beta chains sequenced from one sample in a study of CD8 T cells in Susac syndrome. RNA amounts of about 0.5 to 1 ug underwent reverse transcription with random hexamers. TCRdb reprocessed the immunoSEQ multiplex PCR reads via MiXCR and lists one record per CDR3 protein. The top ten hold around 0.085% of the sample, which has fewer than 200,000 distinct CDR3 sequences, 75% to 95% seen once. The material sequenced was CD4+ T cells from PBMCs. These TCRs come from a human donor with Susac syndrome.

The CDR3 DNA follows: TGTGCCATCAGTAACACGGGACAGGGGAACACTGAAGCTTTCTTT. Translating gives CAISNTGQGNTEAFF. This chain joins TRBV10-3 and TRBJ1-1; 9 nucleotides align to TRBD1. The V segment lost 5 bases and the J segment 1 base; nucleotides outside the gene matches: 5. The CDR3 runs to 15 residues. Germline CDR1 is ENHRY and CDR2 is SYGVKD.

The chain recombines TRBV3-1 with TRBJ2-7; TRBD2 matches 11 bases. J was trimmed by 7 bases and V by 4 bases; bases with no gene match: 3. The CDR3 sequence is 13 residues long. CDR1 is LGHDT and CDR2 is YNNKEL in the germline V gene (reference sequence). In nucleotides, the CDR3 is TGTGCCAGCAGCCCACGACTAGCGGGAGAGCAGTACTTC. It specifies CASSPRLAGEQYF.

In this sample, this clonotype turned up once. This chain links TRBV5-1 with TRBJ2-3; TRBD1 matches at 9 bases. J was trimmed by 4 bases and V by 7 bases; bases with no gene match: 7. Germline values: CDR1 SGHRS, CDR2 YFSETQ. CDR3 length equals 14 residues. The CDR3 DNA reads TGCGCCAGCGGGCTACAGGGGGCGTCAGATACGCAGTATTTT. Its translation: CASGLQGASDTQYF.

The J gene is TRBJ2-3, the V gene TRBV7-6; TRBD2 matches 7 bases. The germline V gene has CDR1 SGHVS and CDR2 FNYEAQ. V lost 5 bases, J lost 10 bases, and 6 bases stayed unmatched. This CDR3 has 12 amino acids. CDR3: CASSKGSGSQYF. CDR3 DNA: TGTGCCAGCAGCAAGGGTAGCGGGTCGCAGTATTTT.

The chain is built from TRBV29-1 and TRBJ1-2, with TRBD1 matching over 7 bases. Germline CDR1 SQVTM, CDR2 ANQGSEA. The V and J ends lost 4 bases and 6 bases, in that order; junction bases with no gene match: 8. CDR3 size: 13 residues. In DNA form, the CDR3 reads TGCAGCGTTGGTTGGGAGGGGACAGATGGCTACACCTTC. As protein: CSVGWEGTDGYTF.

A single count supports this clonotype. The chain uses TRBV30 and TRBJ2-5; D may be TRBD2 (7 bases). V was shortened by 1 base and J by 5 bases, with 8 bases between the two germline ends. The germline gives CDR1 GTSNPN, CDR2 SVGIG (reference sequence). This CDR3 spans 12 amino acids. The CDR3 DNA reads TGTGCCTGGAGTGAGGGGGGGGAGACCCAGTACTTC. Protein product: CAWSEGGETQYF.

This chain links TRBV7-3 with TRBJ2-2; TRBD1 is a possible D gene (5 bases). Trimming shortened V by 6 bases and J by 2 bases, and 16 bases separated the two germline ends. The CDR3 consists of 16 residues. Germline V CDR1 and CDR2: SGHTA, FQGTGA. The CDR3 nucleotides read TGTGCCAGCAGGGGGCTTAGGACGGACAACACCGGGGAGCTGTTTTTT. Translation gives CASRGLRTDNTGELFF.

The chain is built from TRBV9 and TRBJ2-7; 10 bases agree with TRBD1. Germline lookup yields CDR1 SGDLS and CDR2 YYNGEE. The CDR3 extends over 13 amino acids. Unmatched junction bases numbered 0, after V lost 0 bases and J lost 6 bases. In DNA form, the CDR3 reads TGTGCCAGCAGCGTAGGGACAGGGGGCGAGCAGTACTTC. Its protein is CASSVGTGGEQYF.

The V gene is TRBV7-8, the J gene TRBJ2-7, with 7 bases that match TRBD2. In germline, CDR1 is SGHVS, CDR2 FQNEAQ. The CDR3 has 17 amino acids. J gave up 8 bases and V 1 base, and 17 bases lay outside the gene matches. The CDR3 nucleotides read TGTGCCAGCAGCTTAGAGGCAGTCGCGGGGGTCCTGGGGAAGCAGTACTTC. Translated: CASSLEAVAGVLGKQYF.

This clonotype was detected once. This rearrangement joins TRBV20-1 to TRBJ2-1; D uncertain. CDR1 DFQATT and CDR2 SNEGSKA come from the germline V gene (reference sequence). The V end lost 0 bases, the J end lost 0 bases, and 12 bases lay between the germline ends. The CDR3 consists of 16 residues. The CDR3 sequence is CSARDWAEYSYNEQFF. As DNA, the CDR3 is TGCAGTGCTAGAGATTGGGCGGAATACTCCTACAATGAGCAGTTCTTC.

V usage is TRBV19 and J usage is TRBJ2-2, with TRBD2 identical over 8 bases. Per germline, CDR1 LNHDA and CDR2 SQIVND (reference sequence). CDR3 length: 18 residues. Trimming at V came to 5 bases and at J to 7 bases, leaving 18 bases not matched to a gene. The CDR3 protein is CASSLHPGGAGVNGELFF. CDR3 bases: TGTGCCAGTAGTCTTCACCCCGGGGGAGCGGGGGTTAACGGGGAGCTGTTTTTT.

The chain has TRBV20-1 and TRBJ2-1, with 9 bases matching TRBD2. This CDR3 contains 15 residues. Losses at the gene ends were 4 bases for V and 1 base for J; bases not matched to a gene: 5. Germline V gene lookup returns CDR1 DFQATT and CDR2 SNEGSKA (reference sequence). The CDR3 DNA follows: TGCAGTGCTATCCGAGCGGGGGGATCCTACAATGAGCAGTTCTTC. Its protein product is CSAIRAGGSYNEQFF.

The chain links TRBV5-1 to TRBJ2-5; 8 bases agree with TRBD2. The germline V gene encodes CDR1 SGHRS and CDR2 YFSETQ. The CDR3 runs 14 residues. The V and J ends lost 0 bases and 3 bases, in that order; junction bases with no gene match: 1. Here the CDR3 DNA reads TGCGCCAGCAGCTTGGGCGGGGGGAAAGAGACCCAGTACTTC. Residues: CASSLGGGKETQYF. Complete variable domain (other parts from reference TRBV5-1 and TRBJ2-5): KAGVTQTPRYLIKTRGQQVTLSCSPISGHRSVSWYQQTPGQGLQFLFEYFSETQRNKGNFPGRFSGRQFSNSRSEMNVSTLELGDSALYLCASSLGGGKETQYFGPGTRLLVL.

This chain links TRBV7-2 with TRBJ1-2; weak D call: TRBD1 (5 bases). With 1 base removed from V and 3 bases from J, the gap between germline ends came to 12 bases. The CDR3 spans 15 residues. Germline V gives CDR1 SGHTA, CDR2 FQGNSA. CDR3 DNA: TGTGCCAGCAGCTTAGTGTCAGGGAAGCACTATGGCTACACCTTC. This encodes CASSLVSGKHYGYTF. The full variable domain, with the rest looked up from reference TRBV7-2 and TRBJ1-2, is GAGVSQSPSNKVTEKGKDVELRCDPISGHTALYWYRQSLGQGLEFLIYFQGNSAPDKSGLPSDRFSAERTGGSVSTLTIQRTQQEDSAVYLCASSLVSGKHYGYTFGSGTRLTVV.

The J gene is TRBJ1-1, the V gene TRBV5-4; D is perhaps TRBD1 (5 bases). The germline V gene encodes CDR1 SGHNT and CDR2 YYREEE (reference sequence). The CDR3 runs to 15 residues. The germline V and J ends were trimmed by 0 bases and 0 bases, with 9 bases remaining between them. The CDR3 reads CASSLEGRVNTEAFF. CDR3 in DNA: TGTGCCAGCAGCTTGGAGGGCAGGGTGAACACTGAAGCTTTCTTT.

V usage is TRBV5-1 and J usage is TRBJ2-7; TRBD2 agrees at 12 bases. Trimming at V came to 8 bases and at J to 0 bases, leaving 3 bases not matched to a gene. The germline V gene encodes CDR1 SGHRS and CDR2 YFSETQ. The CDR3 contains 14 residues. The CDR3 bases are TGCGCCAGTAGGACTAGCGGGATCTCCTACGAGCAGTACTTC. It codes for CASRTSGISYEQYF. The full variable domain, with the rest looked up from reference TRBV5-1 and TRBJ2-7, is KAGVTQTPRYLIKTRGQQVTLSCSPISGHRSVSWYQQTPGQGLQFLFEYFSETQRNKGNFPGRFSGRQFSNSRSEMNVSTLELGDSALYLCASRTSGISYEQYFGPGTRLTVT.

This chain uses TRBV18 with TRBJ2-7, with a possible D match to TRBD1 (6 bases). V lost 5 bases and J 0 bases, leaving 17 bases between the germline ends. Germline V gene lookup returns CDR1 KGHSH and CDR2 LQKENI. CDR3 length: 16 residues. CDR3 loop: CASSTRDNPFSYEQYF. CDR3 nucleotide sequence: TGTGCCAGCTCAACCCGGGACAACCCCTTCTCCTACGAGCAGTACTTC.

The V gene is TRBV20-1, the J gene TRBJ1-2; 9 bases match TRBD1. The J segment lost 6 bases and the V segment lost 4 bases, leaving 9 bases of the junction unmatched. CDR3 length: 14 amino acids. Germline CDR1 is DFQATT and CDR2 is SNEGSKA (reference sequence). CDR3: CSATHRGRGDGYTF. CDR3 DNA sequence: TGCAGTGCTACCCACAGGGGGCGTGGGGATGGCTACACCTTC.

The chain joins TRBV5-1 to TRBJ2-7; possibly TRBD2 for D (10 bases). This CDR3 comprises 17 residues. Germline CDR1 is SGHRS and CDR2 is YFSETQ. The V and J ends lost 5 bases and 6 bases respectively, with 27 bases between them. CDR3 DNA sequence: TGCGCCAGCAGACAGGGGGCACGGCTAGCGGGAGCGCGCGAGCAGTACTTC. This sequence encodes CASRQGARLAGAREQYF.

The chain recombines TRBV2 with TRBJ2-7; D possibly corresponds to TRBD1 (5 bases). V lost 6 bases and J 2 bases, leaving 8 bases between the germline ends. Germline CDR1 and CDR2: SNHLY and FYNNEI. This CDR3 contains 12 residues. DNA for the CDR3: TGTGCCAGCAGACACAGGACCTACGAGCAGTACTTC. This gives the protein CASRHRTYEQYF.

CDR3 in DNA: TGTGCCAGCTCACCTACTAGCACCTACGAGCAGTACTTC. Protein product: CASSPTSTYEQYF. The chain couples TRBV18 to TRBJ2-7; possibly TRBD2 for D (6 bases). This CDR3 is built from 13 residues. V gave up 3 bases and J gave up 2 bases, with 8 bases separating them. Germline V lookup: CDR1 KGHSH, CDR2 LQKENI.

This clonotype has only a few counts. The rearrangement links TRBV6-5 to TRBJ1-1; D remains unclear. Germline V CDR1 and CDR2: MNHEY, SVGAGI. The V end lost 0 bases, the J end lost 2 bases, and 7 bases lay between the germline ends. This CDR3 has 14 amino acids. The CDR3 region is CASSYSGDNTEAFF. CDR3 DNA sequence: TGTGCCAGCAGTTACTCCGGGGATAACACTGAAGCTTTCTTT.

CDR3 sequence reads: CASSQERYGYTF. The CDR3 region has the DNA TGTGCCAGCAGCCAGGAGCGCTATGGCTACACCTTC. The chain couples TRBV5-6 to TRBJ1-2; D not resolved. The germline V gene encodes CDR1 SGHDT and CDR2 YYEEEE. Trimming pared 4 bases from V and 4 bases from J, leaving 8 bases between. The CDR3 runs to 12 residues.

DNA of the CDR3: TGTGCCAGCAGCTTAATGTCAGCAAACACTGAAGCTTTCTTT. Protein sequence: CASSLMSANTEAFF. The chain uses TRBV11-2 and TRBJ1-1; D not certain. Between the trimmed V and J ends, which lost 2 bases and 2 bases, there was a span of 9 bases. The CDR3 length is 14 residues. CDR1 is SGHAT and CDR2 is FQNNGV in the germline V gene.

The chain has TRBV11-2 and TRBJ2-2; the match to TRBD2 covers 11 bases. Trimming took 4 bases from V and 3 from J; bases not matched to a gene: 4. Germline CDR1 is SGHAT and CDR2 is FQNNGV. This CDR3 has 16 residues. This chain's CDR3 is CASSSGTSGYTGELFF. CDR3 coding DNA: TGTGCCAGCAGCTCTGGGACTAGCGGTTACACCGGGGAGCTGTTTTTT.